This T cell receptor (beta chain) was captured in a study of blood T cell repertoires in COVID-19. Background on the study: Acute-phase and convalescent COVID-19 samples originated in the United States, Italy and Spain.

This CDR3 is 15 amino acids long. Deletions cut 2 bases from V and 3 bases from J, with 13 bases between. In germline, CDR1 is MNHEY, CDR2 SMNVEV (reference sequence). In the study's own analysis: Amplifying reference gene primers gave estimates of nucleated cell counts. Clones were sequenced by immunoSEQ multiplex PCR, and TCRdb holds only the in-frame ones, with some missing. V and J calls and clone size follow that table, whereas D and trimming were derived from the DNA. Among approximately 160,000 clones listed, over 80% were seen once. Input material: peripheral blood. The TCR was taken from an older woman with acute or convalescent COVID-19. The chain has TRBV27 and TRBJ1-1; D gene unclear. The CDR3 bases are TGTGCCAGCAGTTTAATAGCCCTCTCGGACACTGAAGCTTTCTTT. This encodes CASSLIALSDTEAFF.